Detailed here is one TCR beta chain. The antigen is undetermined. These data are taken from a study of blood T cells in healthy people across ages. Study background: About one barcoded beta molecule per two T cells was the capture yield of template switching.

Germline values: CDR1 SGHTA, CDR2 FQGNSA. This CDR3 spans 17 amino acids. Through a sample-barcoded 5' primer and a J-beta primer mix, a second PCR was run for roughly 6 to 11 cycles. One entry per CDR3 protein, called by TCRdb with MiXCR from the 5' RACE reads. Of about 780,000 distinct CDR3 sequences listed, 46% were seen once; the top ten hold about a sixth. They isolated at least 7 million PBMCs from each sample. At least 5 micrograms of total RNA were extracted per sample. Study observations and caveats: While age rose, TCR beta diversity per million T cells dropped in a roughly linear way.

Material for sequencing was blood. This TCR was sampled from a man older than 75 in good health. The chain recombines TRBV7-2 with TRBJ2-1; TRBD1 matches 12 bases. Matching the DNA end better, TRBJ2-7 makes the J call doubtful. In DNA, the CDR3 is TGTGCCAGCAGCAAATCCGGGACAGGGGGCTCCTACAATGAGCAGTACTTC. It translates to CASSKSGTGGSYNEQYF.